The rows below give T cell receptor beta chains drawn from one sample of a study of blood T cells in healthy people across ages. A single record per CDR3 protein comes from TCRdb applying MiXCR to the 5' RACE reads. The sample lists about 1.8 million distinct CDR3 sequences, around 48% occurring once. The sample comprised blood. The origin of the receptors is a woman in her 40s in good health. CDR3s include the opening cysteine and the closing phenylalanine or tryptophan. D genes are given only for firm matches. Part of the rows lack a size; the others show once, few, many or a class for expanded clones.

j_gene,d_gene,abundance,v_gene,CDR3aa,CDR3nt
TRBJ2-5,.,.,TRBV15,CATSHPQETQYF,TGTGCCACCAGCCATCCACAAGAGACCCAGTACTTC
TRBJ2-4,TRBD2,.,TRBV20-1,CSARVASGALAKNIQYF,TGCAGTGCTAGAGTAGCGAGCGGGGCTTTAGCCAAAAACATTCAGTACTTC
TRBJ2-3,.,few,TRBV10-3,CAIKRASDTQYF,TGTGCCATCAAGAGAGCTTCAGATACGCAGTATTTT
TRBJ2-2,.,.,TRBV18,CASSTDRNTGELFF,TGTGCCAGCTCAACAGACAGGAACACCGGGGAGCTGTTTTTT
TRBJ2-7,TRBD1,few,TRBV6-5,CASSYARGRGLAYEQYF,TGTGCCAGCAGTTACGCCAGGGGGCGAGGACTCGCGTACGAGCAGTACTTC
TRBJ1-2,.,.,TRBV7-9,CASSPRTGHYGYTF,TGTGCCAGCAGCCCCCGCACAGGACACTATGGCTACACCTTC
TRBJ2-5,TRBD2,.,TRBV6-2/TRBV6-3,CASKVPGTRRAGTQYF,TGTGCCAGCAAAGTCCCCGGGACTAGGAGGGCGGGGACCCAGTACTTC
TRBJ2-5,TRBD1,few,TRBV7-2,CASSLGGQRETQYF,TGTGCCAGCAGCTTAGGGGGACAGCGGGAGACCCAGTACTTC
TRBJ2-7,.,.,TRBV4-2,CASSLGGSSWEQYF,TGTGCCAGCAGCTTAGGTGGGAGCTCCTGGGAGCAGTACTTC
TRBJ2-5,.,few,TRBV7-2,CASSLGSNPETQYF,TGTGCCAGCAGCTTAGGTTCCAATCCTGAGACCCAGTACTTC
TRBJ2-4,TRBD1,many,TRBV29-1,CSVDAGGDIQYF,TGCAGCGTTGACGCAGGGGGAGACATTCAGTACTTC
TRBJ2-3,.,.,TRBV4-1,CASSPPPGGTDTQYF,TGCGCCAGCAGCCCACCCCCTGGGGGCACAGATACGCAGTATTTT
TRBJ2-5,TRBD2,.,TRBV29-1,CSVTGLAGEEETQYF,TGCAGCGTAACCGGACTAGCGGGAGAAGAAGAGACCCAGTACTTC
TRBJ2-7,.,.,TRBV6-5,CASNRGPSYEQYF,TGTGCCAGCAATCGAGGGCCCAGCTACGAGCAGTACTTC
TRBJ2-2,TRBD1,.,TRBV7-2,CASSFRTGLNTGELFF,TGTGCCAGCAGCTTTCGGACAGGGCTGAACACCGGGGAGCTGTTTTTT
TRBJ2-7,.,.,TRBV20-1,CSACGPGQGGEQYF,TGCAGTGCTTGCGGACCGGGACAAGGAGGCGAGCAGTACTTC
TRBJ1-6,.,.,TRBV12-3/TRBV12-4,CASSSGALNSPLHF,TGTGCCAGCAGTTCCGGAGCTCTCAATTCACCCCTCCACTTT
TRBJ2-1,.,.,TRBV27,CASSFRQTSSYNEQFF,TGTGCCAGCAGTTTCAGGCAGACTAGCTCCTACAATGAGCAGTTCTTC
TRBJ2-1,.,.,TRBV7-9,CASVLARGKNEQFF,TGTGCCAGCGTGCTGGCTAGAGGAAAGAATGAGCAGTTCTTC
TRBJ1-5,.,.,TRBV6-2/TRBV6-3,CASSDASRQPQHF,TGTGCCAGCAGTGACGCTAGTCGACAGCCCCAGCATTTT